Following are 23 T cell receptor beta chains from one sample sequenced in a study of blood T cell repertoires in COVID-19. The table came from immunoSEQ multiplex PCR; TCRdb's copy has only in-frame clones and leaves some out. Counted here are 98,000 or so clones, over 65% occurring once; the ten biggest clones make up roughly 29%. The specimen sequenced was peripheral blood. Receptor source: a man between 60 and 75 years old with acute or convalescent COVID-19.

This chain joins TRBV10-3 and TRBJ2-1; 7 positions match TRBD2. The CDR3 extends over 11 amino acids. Germline trimming cut 11 bases from V and 9 bases from J; bases unmatched to any gene: 7. Looked up from germline, CDR1 is ENHRY and CDR2 is SYGVKD. This CDR3 is CAATRGVEQFF. Written as DNA, the CDR3 is TGTGCCGCGACCCGGGGGGTTGAGCAGTTCTTC.

The V call is TRBV27, the J call TRBJ2-1; TRBD2 matches 11 bases. The CDR3 loop spans 17 amino acids. V lost 4 bases, J lost 4 bases, and 9 bases stayed unmatched. The germline gives CDR1 MNHEY, CDR2 SMNVEV (reference sequence). The CDR3 reads CASSSPITSGGYNEQFF. Written as DNA, the CDR3 is TGTGCCAGCAGTTCTCCAATAACTAGCGGGGGTTACAATGAGCAGTTCTTC.

The chain links TRBV20-1 to TRBJ2-2; D call uncertain. CDR3 size: 13 residues. The germline gives CDR1 DFQATT, CDR2 SNEGSKA (reference sequence). Trimming pared 3 bases from V and 6 bases from J, leaving 11 bases between. The CDR3 bases are TGCAGTGCTAGTGGCGGTTATGCCGGGGAGCTGTTTTTT. Translating it yields CSASGGYAGELFF.

The rearrangement uses TRBV9 and TRBJ2-7, with 7 bases identical to TRBD1. This CDR3 spans 14 amino acids. The germline CDR1 and CDR2 sequences are SGDLS and YYNGEE. The ends lost 0 bases at V and 2 bases at J; junction bases unmatched: 2. CDR3 protein: CASSVGGQTYEQYF. CDR3 DNA sequence: TGTGCCAGCAGCGTAGGGGGACAGACCTACGAGCAGTACTTC. Supplemented by reference TRBV9 and TRBJ2-7, the full variable domain reads DSGVTQTPKHLITATGQRVTLRCSPRSGDLSVYWYQQSLDQGLQFLIQYYNGEERAKGNILERFSAQQFPDLHSELNLSSLELGDSALYFCASSVGGQTYEQYFGPGTRLTVT.

V gene TRBV29-1 combines with J gene TRBJ2-5; D perhaps matches TRBD1 (6 bases). In germline, CDR1 is SQVTM, CDR2 ANQGSEA. V lost 6 bases to trimming and J lost 7 bases, with 6 bases between them. The CDR3 has 9 amino acids. In DNA form, the CDR3 reads TGCAGCGTGGGGGCGACCCAGTACTTC. The encoded protein is CSVGATQYF.

The rearrangement joins TRBV3-1 (or the pseudogene TRBV3-2) to TRBJ2-5; 8 bases are a match to TRBD2. CDR3 length equals 16 residues. Germline CDR1 is LGHDT and CDR2 is YNNKEL (reference sequence). The trim removed 4 bases at V and 5 bases at J, leaving 12 bases unmatched. The CDR3 loop is CASSLLSGGPRETQYF. In DNA form, the CDR3 reads TGTGCCAGCAGCCTCCTCTCGGGAGGGCCTCGGGAGACCCAGTACTTC.

This chain uses TRBV18 with TRBJ2-1, with D unresolved. The CDR3 covers 12 residues. Trimming cost V 9 bases and J 4 bases, with 10 bases left between them. Germline V lookup: CDR1 KGHSH, CDR2 LQKENI. The CDR3 region has the DNA TGTGCCAGTCGGGTTCCTTACAATGAGCAGTTCTTC. Translation: CASRVPYNEQFF.

The CDR3 loop is CASSPVGRYGDEQYF. CDR3 nucleotides: TGTGCCAGCAGCCCCGTGGGCCGGTACGGGGACGAGCAGTACTTC. The rearrangement uses TRBV7-8 and TRBJ2-7, with D possibly matching TRBD2 (5 bases). CDR1 SGHVS and CDR2 FQNEAQ come from the germline V gene. This CDR3 is 15 amino acids long. V was clipped by 5 bases and J by 5 bases, with 19 bases between them.

This clone was counted only a few times. The chain carries TRBV10-3 and TRBJ2-6, with 7 bases aligning to TRBD2. V dropped 10 bases and J dropped 0; count of bases not matched to a gene: 9. CDR1 is ENHRY, CDR2 SYGVKD, per germline. CDR3 length equals 16 residues. In DNA, the CDR3 is TGTGCCACCCTAGCGGAATTGTTCTCTGGGGCCAACGTCCTGACTTTC. As protein: CATLAELFSGANVLTF.

This chain connects TRBV7-9 to TRBJ2-5; TRBD1 matches 9 bases. V lost 5 bases and J lost 6; bases outside the gene matches: 13. Germline CDR1 is SEHNR and CDR2 is FQNEAQ (reference sequence). The CDR3 contains 16 residues. As DNA, the CDR3 is TGTGCCAGCAGCACCCGTCCCGGGACAGGGTGGAAGACCCAGTACTTC. Encoded protein: CASSTRPGTGWKTQYF.

With respect to this clone: An end of the junction does not agree with germline; a read error may underlie this. V and J are TRBV7-7 and TRBJ2-1; 10 positions agree with TRBD1. CDR1 is SSHAT and CDR2 is FNYEAQ in the germline V gene (reference sequence). There are 15 residues in the CDR3. The CDR3 coding sequence is TGTGCTAGCAGTCCCCGGGACAGGGGATACAATGAGCAGTTCTTC. It translates to CASSPRDRGYNEQFF. Complete variable domain (other parts from reference TRBV7-7 and TRBJ2-1): GAGVSQSPRYKVTKRGQDVTLRCDPISSHATLYWYQQALGQGPEFLTYFNYEAQPDKSGLPSDRFSAERPEGSISTLTIQRTEQRDSAMYRCASSPRDRGYNEQFFGPGTRLTVL.

This clone was seen more than once but under ten times. CDR3 sequence reads: CASSLANLGQAVYGYTF. Written as DNA, the CDR3 is TGTGCCAGCAGCTTAGCGAACCTTGGACAGGCGGTTTATGGCTACACCTTC. The chain employs TRBV7-2 and TRBJ1-2; 7 bases map to TRBD1. The CDR3 consists of 17 residues. Looked up from germline, CDR1 is SGHTA and CDR2 is FQGNSA. V was clipped by 0 bases and J by 5 bases; unmatched bases: 12. The whole variable domain, filled in from reference TRBV7-2 and TRBJ1-2, reads GAGVSQSPSNKVTEKGKDVELRCDPISGHTALYWYRQSLGQGLEFLIYFQGNSAPDKSGLPSDRFSAERTGGSVSTLTIQRTQQEDSAVYLCASSLANLGQAVYGYTFGSGTRLTVV.

V gene TRBV4-1 combines with J gene TRBJ2-4; 11 nucleotides line up with TRBD2. Germline V gives CDR1 MGHRA, CDR2 YSYEKL. This CDR3 region has 20 residues. The J segment lost 0 bases and the V segment lost 0 bases, leaving 10 bases of the junction unmatched. CDR3 nucleotides: TGCGCCAGCAGCCAAGATCCGGGACTAGCGGAGACGTTAGCCAAAAACATTCAGTACTTC. It codes for CASSQDPGLAETLAKNIQYF.

The V gene is TRBV30, the J gene TRBJ1-1, with unresolved D. Germline V gives CDR1 GTSNPN, CDR2 SVGIG (reference sequence). V was pared by 3 bases and J by 0 bases, with 5 bases between. The CDR3 consists of 12 residues. CDR3 protein: CAWRRVNTEAFF. In nucleotides, the CDR3 is TGTGCCTGGAGACGGGTGAACACTGAAGCTTTCTTT.

V gene TRBV18 combines with J gene TRBJ2-3; TRBD1 matches at 9 bases. CDR1 and CDR2 from the germline V gene are KGHSH and LQKENI. The ends lost 6 bases at V and 2 bases at J; junction bases unmatched: 6. This CDR3 spans 15 amino acids. CDR3 region: CASSPDRGDTDTQYF. For the CDR3, the DNA is TGTGCCAGCTCCCCCGACAGGGGGGACACAGATACGCAGTATTTT.

The chain joins TRBV7-9 to TRBJ1-6; tentative D call: TRBD1 (6 bases). CDR1 is SEHNR, CDR2 FQNEAQ, per germline (reference sequence). This CDR3 comprises 14 residues. V was shortened by 7 bases and J by 11 bases, with 18 bases between the two germline ends. The CDR3 loop reads CASTQFGGQTPLHF. Here the CDR3 DNA reads TGTGCCAGCACCCAGTTCGGGGGGCAAACACCCCTCCACTTT.

This clone was seen once. This chain joins TRBV5-6 and TRBJ1-5; 9 bases are shared with TRBD1. The CDR3 runs 14 residues. V shed 7 bases, J shed 9 bases, and the junction held 11 bases outside the gene matches. The germline gives CDR1 SGHDT, CDR2 YYEEEE. Here the CDR3 reads CASSPGQGLGPQHF. In DNA form, the CDR3 reads TGTGCCAGCTCACCGGGACAGGGTTTAGGGCCCCAGCATTTT.

This chain connects TRBV2 to TRBJ1-5; 7 bases line up with TRBD1. The germline V gene encodes CDR1 SNHLY and CDR2 FYNNEI. Trimming at V came to 8 bases and at J to 4 bases, leaving 8 bases not matched to a gene. The CDR3 runs to 14 residues. CDR3 residues: CASGATGNNQPQHF. The CDR3 bases are TGTGCCAGCGGGGCGACAGGGAATAATCAGCCCCAGCATTTT.

The V call is TRBV6-6, the J call TRBJ2-5; 9 bases align to TRBD2. Germline-derived CDR1 and CDR2 are MNHNY and SVGAGI (reference sequence). This CDR3 region has 16 residues. Germline trimming cut 0 bases from V and 2 bases from J; bases unmatched to any gene: 4. CDR3 DNA: TGTGCCAGCAGTTACTCAGGAGCGGGAGGACAAGAGACCCAGTACTTC. Translating gives CASSYSGAGGQETQYF.

This sequence joins TRBV18 and TRBJ1-5; D perhaps matches TRBD1 (5 bases). The CDR3 has 14 residues. Trimming left V 4 bases short and J 5 bases short, with 12 bases between. Germline lookup yields CDR1 KGHSH and CDR2 LQKENI. In DNA, the CDR3 is TGTGCCAGCTCACGTTCAGGGAGGGATCAGCCCCAGCATTTT. Amino acid sequence: CASSRSGRDQPQHF. Combining the CDR3 with reference TRBV18 and TRBJ1-5 gives the whole variable domain NAGVMQNPRHLVRRRGQEARLRCSPMKGHSHVYWYRQLPEEGLKFMVYLQKENIIDESGMPKERFSAEFPKEGPSILRIQQVVRGDSAAYFCASSRSGRDQPQHFGDGTRLSIL.

The DNA for the CDR3 is TGCGCCAGCAGCCCAGGGGTAGCAAGGGATGAGCAGTTCTTC. It specifies CASSPGVARDEQFF. The chain employs TRBV5-1 and TRBJ2-1, with D possibly matching TRBD1 (6 bases). Deletions cut 4 bases from V and 8 bases from J, with 16 bases between. Per the germline V gene, CDR1 is SGHRS and CDR2 is YFSETQ. This CDR3 is built from 14 residues.

The J gene is TRBJ1-4, the V gene TRBV7-9, with 9 bases lining up with TRBD1. V lost 0 bases, J lost 6 bases, and 2 bases stayed unmatched. Germline CDR1 SEHNR, CDR2 FQNEAQ (reference sequence). This CDR3 has 15 amino acids. The CDR3 nucleotides are TGTGCCAGCAGCTTAGCTGGGACAGGGCATGAAAAACTGTTTTTT. The encoded protein is CASSLAGTGHEKLFF. The entire variable domain, with the rest obtained from reference TRBV7-9 and TRBJ1-4, is as follows: DTGVSQNPRHKITKRGQNVTFRCDPISEHNRLYWYRQTLGQGPEFLTYFQNEAQLEKSRLLSDRFSAERPKGSFSTLEIQRTEQGDSAMYLCASSLAGTGHEKLFFGSGTQLSVL.

The sample holds a few counts of this clone. The chain employs TRBV18 and TRBJ1-2; D gene ambiguous. Germline CDR1 reads KGHSH; CDR2 reads LQKENI. V dropped 2 bases and J dropped 0 bases, with 7 bases sitting between them. This CDR3 comprises 14 residues. This CDR3 is CASSPNTANYGYTF. CDR3 DNA sequence: TGTGCCAGCTCACCAAACACAGCTAACTATGGCTACACCTTC.